One sample yielded the 23 T cell receptor beta chains listed below, sequenced in a study of Graves' ophthalmopathy and Graves' hyperthyroidism. Amplification from RNA transcripts yielded the TCR beta CDR3 regions. Second-round multiplex PCR followed a first-round RT-PCR using HTBI primers. TCRdb used MiXCR to reprocess the multiplex PCR reads, holding one entry per CDR3 protein. The table includes some 1.1 million distinct CDR3 sequences, about 40% detected once. The material sequenced was peripheral blood or thyroid tissue (not recorded which). These receptors were taken from an adult man with Graves' hyperthyroidism.

J is TRBJ2-5 and V is TRBV5-1; 10 nucleotides line up with TRBD1. CDR1 SGHRS and CDR2 YFSETQ come from the germline V gene. V trimming: 4 bases; J trimming: 5 bases; junction bases outside the gene matches: 14. This CDR3 region has 17 residues. The CDR3: CASSIRTGGGFSETQYF. CDR3 sequence (DNA): TGCGCCAGCAGCATTAGGACAGGGGGTGGCTTTTCGGAGACCCAGTACTTC.

This clonotype was detected ten times or more. The chain uses TRBV9 and TRBJ1-1; D ambiguous. V gave up 0 bases and J gave up 0 bases, with 6 bases separating them. This CDR3 is built from 14 residues. Germline CDR1 reads SGDLS; CDR2 reads YYNGEE. CDR3 in DNA: TGTGCCAGCAGCGTAGAGTCGATGAACACTGAAGCTTTCTTT. Amino acids: CASSVESMNTEAFF.

With regard to this clonotype: One end of the junction does not line up with germline, which may come from a read error. CDR3 bases: TGTGCCAGCAGTTTAGAAGGTAACCATAACCATGGCTACACCTTC. Protein: CASSLEGNHNHGYTF. This rearrangement joins TRBV12-3 or TRBV12-4 to TRBJ1-2; D gene uncertain. The CDR3 has 15 residues.

In its sample, this clonotype was seen many times. V gene TRBV5-1 combines with J gene TRBJ2-5; 9 bases align to TRBD2. The CDR3 consists of 15 residues. V lost 4 bases and J lost 4; bases outside the gene matches: 8. CDR1 is SGHRS, CDR2 YFSETQ, per germline. The CDR3 nucleotides are TGCGCCAGCAGCGGGGACGTTAGCGGGGGAGAGACCCAGTACTTC. Protein: CASSGDVSGGETQYF. Combining the CDR3 with reference TRBV5-1 and TRBJ2-5 gives the whole variable domain KAGVTQTPRYLIKTRGQQVTLSCSPISGHRSVSWYQQTPGQGLQFLFEYFSETQRNKGNFPGRFSGRQFSNSRSEMNVSTLELGDSALYLCASSGDVSGGETQYFGPGTRLLVL.

This clonotype was seen a handful of times. The rearrangement links TRBV10-2 to TRBJ2-7, with D uncertain. Germline V gene lookup returns CDR1 WSHSY and CDR2 SAAADI. Trimming took off 4 bases at V and 2 bases at J, with 15 bases between the two ends. CDR3 length: 15 residues. The CDR3 reads CASSAGLVGTYEQYF. The CDR3 DNA reads as TGCGCCAGCAGTGCCGGTCTCGTAGGGACCTACGAGCAGTACTTC.

This chain joins TRBV7-9 and TRBJ1-1; 7 positions match TRBD1. J lost 0 bases, V lost 8 bases, and 12 bases had no gene match. The CDR3 runs 16 residues. CDR1 SEHNR and CDR2 FQNEAQ come from the germline V gene (reference sequence). The CDR3 reads CASSVDRVRMNTEAFF. The CDR3 DNA follows: TGTGCCAGCTCAGTAGACAGGGTTAGAATGAACACTGAAGCTTTCTTT.

The chain has TRBV7-9 and TRBJ1-1, with D unclear. CDR1 is SEHNR and CDR2 is FQNEAQ in the germline V gene (reference sequence). This CDR3 has 13 residues. Trimming took 5 bases from V and 8 from J, leaving 15 bases between them. CDR3 sequence (DNA): TGTGCCAGCAGCCCCGAGAGGACGACCGAAGCTTTCTTT. Translating it yields CASSPERTTEAFF.

This sequence joins TRBV9 and TRBJ2-7; TRBD1 matches 9 bases. This CDR3 is 16 amino acids long. CDR1 is SGDLS, CDR2 YYNGEE, per germline. Trimming removed 0 bases from V and 6 bases from J; junction bases left unmatched: 10. The CDR3: CASSVETGGGGREQYF. In nucleotides, the CDR3 is TGTGCCAGCAGCGTAGAGACAGGGGGAGGAGGTCGCGAGCAGTACTTC.

This clonotype occurred many times. V and J are TRBV5-1 and TRBJ2-6; D ambiguous. The length of the CDR3 is 17 residues. The germline gives CDR1 SGHRS, CDR2 YFSETQ. V lost 0 bases and J 0 bases, leaving 10 bases between the germline ends. CDR3 DNA sequence: TGCGCCAGCAGCTTGGAACAGTTTAGCTCTGGGGCCAACGTCCTGACTTTC. Translation: CASSLEQFSSGANVLTF.

The sample holds a few counts of this clonotype. The chain recombines TRBV4-1 with TRBJ1-5; D uncertain. The length of the CDR3 is 15 residues. V lost 0 bases and J 3 bases, leaving 9 bases between the germline ends. Germline CDR1 is MGHRA and CDR2 is YSYEKL. The CDR3 DNA sequence: TGCGCCAGCAGCCAAGATTCGGGATACAATCAGCCCCAGCATTTT. Residues: CASSQDSGYNQPQHF.

The V and J genes are TRBV25-1 and TRBJ2-1; D is ambiguous. Trimming pared 5 bases from V and 9 bases from J, leaving 11 bases between. CDR3 length: 12 residues. Germline V gives CDR1 MGHDK, CDR2 SYGVNS. This CDR3 is CASSSVVGEQFF. DNA of the CDR3: TGTGCCAGCAGTTCGGTAGTTGGTGAGCAGTTCTTC.

This clonotype has a count of ten or more. The V call is TRBV10-3, the J call TRBJ1-4; perhaps TRBD1 as D (6 bases). The CDR3 has 13 amino acids. Germline assignment: CDR1 ENHRY and CDR2 SYGVKD. Trimming took off 10 bases at V and 10 bases at J, with 19 bases between the two ends. CDR3 DNA sequence: TGTGCCAGCAGCCCCGAGGGGGGGGGAAAACTGTTTTTT. This sequence encodes CASSPEGGGKLFF.

V is TRBV20-1 and J is TRBJ1-4; 8 bases fit TRBD1. Losses at the gene ends were 2 bases for V and 8 bases for J; bases not matched to a gene: 10. The CDR3 runs to 15 residues. Germline V lookup: CDR1 DFQATT, CDR2 SNEGSKA (reference sequence). The CDR3 coding sequence is TGCAGTGCTAGACGGACAGGGAGTTTAGGGGAAAAACTGTTTTTT. It is translated as CSARRTGSLGEKLFF.

Many counts were recorded for this clonotype. The chain recombines TRBV7-2 with TRBJ2-7; TRBD1 is a possible D gene (6 bases). Trimming took off 7 bases at V and 4 bases at J, with 11 bases between the two ends. This CDR3 spans 12 amino acids. The germline V gene has CDR1 SGHTA and CDR2 FQGNSA. CDR3 in DNA: TGTGCCAGCACCCCGGGACAATACGAGCAGTACTTC. It codes for CASTPGQYEQYF.

Many counts were recorded for this clonotype. V gene TRBV20-1 combines with J gene TRBJ1-1; the D gene is possibly TRBD1 (5 bases). The length of the CDR3 is 12 residues. CDR1 is DFQATT, CDR2 SNEGSKA, per germline (reference sequence). V lost 8 bases and J lost 5, with 15 bases in between. The CDR3 sequence is CSPWDPLTEAFF. The DNA for the CDR3 is TGCAGTCCTTGGGACCCCTTGACTGAAGCTTTCTTT.

A few counts support this clonotype. The gene calls are TRBV19 and TRBJ2-7; TRBD2 aligns across 9 bases. The V gene's germline CDR1 is LNHDA and CDR2 SQIVND (reference sequence). V lost 10 bases to trimming and J lost 3 bases; unmatched junction nucleotides: 10. CDR3 length: 14 amino acids. The CDR3 is CATRYGTSSYEQYF. CDR3 DNA sequence: TGTGCCACCAGATACGGGACTAGCAGCTACGAGCAGTACTTC. The whole variable domain, remainder taken from reference TRBV19 and TRBJ2-7, is DGGITQSPKYLFRKEGQNVTLSCEQNLNHDAMYWYRQDPGQGLRLIYYSQIVNDFQKGDIAEGYSVSREKKESFPLTVTSAQKNPTAFYLCATRYGTSSYEQYFGPGTRLTVT.

The chain couples TRBV7-9 to TRBJ2-2, with 14 bases that match TRBD2. The germline V gene encodes CDR1 SEHNR and CDR2 FQNEAQ (reference sequence). Losses at the gene ends were 4 bases for V and 7 bases for J; bases not matched to a gene: 8. There are 17 residues in the CDR3. DNA for the CDR3: TGTGCCAGCAGCTCCGGACTAGCGGGGGGCCCCGGCGGGGAGCTGTTTTTT. This codes for CASSSGLAGGPGGELFF.

Only one count was recorded for this clonotype. A much larger clone lies a single base off, so this may be a read error. The chain uses TRBV20-1 and TRBJ1-2, with D possibly matching TRBD1 (6 bases). V was pared by 2 bases and J by 8 bases, with 9 bases between. Germline V gives CDR1 DFQATT, CDR2 SNEGSKA (reference sequence). This CDR3 contains 11 residues. The CDR3 here is CSARSGGGYTF. In nucleotides, the CDR3 is TGCAGTGCTAGATCTGGGGGCGGCTACACCTTC.

Only a few counts were recorded for this clonotype. This rearrangement joins TRBV6-5 to TRBJ1-1; D is possibly TRBD1 (6 bases). Germline lookup yields CDR1 MNHEY and CDR2 SVGAGI. V was clipped by 2 bases and J by 5 bases, with 9 bases between them. This CDR3 region has 13 residues. CDR3 DNA: TGTGCCAGCAGTTACGGGGGCTTGACTGAAGCTTTCTTT. Translated, it gives CASSYGGLTEAFF.

To note about this clonotype: Sequence at one end of the junction differs from germline and may be a read error. This CDR3 reads CASRLDRAVNQPQYF. The CDR3 nucleotides read TGTGCCAGCAGATTAGACAGGGCCGTCAATCAGCCCCAGTACTTC. This rearrangement joins TRBV7-2 to TRBJ2-5; 7 bases align to TRBD1. The CDR3 has 15 residues. Germline values: CDR1 SGHTA, CDR2 FQGNSA.

This clonotype was recorded many times. V gene TRBV7-9 combines with J gene TRBJ1-4; TRBD1 matches 9 bases. The CDR3 length is 15 residues. J lost 5 bases, V lost 5 bases, and 6 bases had no gene match. Germline V gives CDR1 SEHNR, CDR2 FQNEAQ (reference sequence). CDR3: CASSPDRGRNEKLFF. DNA of the CDR3: TGTGCCAGCAGCCCGGACAGGGGACGAAATGAAAAACTGTTTTTT.

The V call is TRBV20-1, the J call TRBJ2-5; TRBD2 is a possible D gene (5 bases). CDR1 is DFQATT, CDR2 SNEGSKA, per germline (reference sequence). The CDR3 is 12 residues long. The V gene lost 7 bases and the J gene lost 9 bases, with 18 bases spanning the gap. CDR3 loop: CSGGGPNQPQYF. CDR3 coding DNA: TGCAGTGGAGGCGGGCCCAATCAGCCCCAGTACTTC.

This clonotype was detected many times. This rearrangement joins TRBV29-1 to TRBJ1-1; 11 positions match TRBD1. Trimming took 6 bases from V and 6 from J; bases not matched to a gene: 9. Germline V CDR1 and CDR2: SQVTM, ANQGSEA. This CDR3 comprises 14 residues. The CDR3 sequence is CSVVTGQGEPEAFF. CDR3 DNA sequence: TGCAGCGTCGTCACGGGACAGGGGGAACCTGAAGCTTTCTTT.